This TCR beta chain derives from a study of T cell repertoires in cytomegalovirus infection. Study-level information: Peptides in the study included HLA-C-restricted and HLA-B-restricted CMV epitopes. CMV infection plus the matching HLA type was flagged by public TCR beta signatures.

V lost 1 base to trimming and J lost 2 bases; unmatched junction nucleotides: 5. Germline V gene sequence: CDR1 LGHDT, CDR2 YNNKEL (reference sequence). The CDR3 runs 15 residues. Broader study findings: Clonotype analysis showed dominance of the ex vivo response by HLA-C-restricted CMV-specific TCR beta clonotypes. Identification of carriers of CMV plus the relevant HLA was performed using cumulative public TCR beta family frequency.

MiXCR, run by TCRdb on the reads, gives a single entry per CDR3 protein. Here the sample spans around 140,000 distinct CDR3 sequences, 32% being singletons. Regarding this clonotype: The antigen remains undetermined.

The source of this sequence is a human donor in good health (CMV status not recorded). Some clones in this sample may be carry-over from other donors' samples. The rearrangement uses TRBV3-1 and TRBJ2-7; 7 nucleotides line up with TRBD1. The starting material was CD8+ T cells from cultured PBMCs, obtained from culture after CMV antigen stimulation. In DNA, the CDR3 is TGTGCCAGCAGCCAAGCGGAGGACAGGACCTACGAGCAGTACTTC. This translates into CASSQAEDRTYEQYF.